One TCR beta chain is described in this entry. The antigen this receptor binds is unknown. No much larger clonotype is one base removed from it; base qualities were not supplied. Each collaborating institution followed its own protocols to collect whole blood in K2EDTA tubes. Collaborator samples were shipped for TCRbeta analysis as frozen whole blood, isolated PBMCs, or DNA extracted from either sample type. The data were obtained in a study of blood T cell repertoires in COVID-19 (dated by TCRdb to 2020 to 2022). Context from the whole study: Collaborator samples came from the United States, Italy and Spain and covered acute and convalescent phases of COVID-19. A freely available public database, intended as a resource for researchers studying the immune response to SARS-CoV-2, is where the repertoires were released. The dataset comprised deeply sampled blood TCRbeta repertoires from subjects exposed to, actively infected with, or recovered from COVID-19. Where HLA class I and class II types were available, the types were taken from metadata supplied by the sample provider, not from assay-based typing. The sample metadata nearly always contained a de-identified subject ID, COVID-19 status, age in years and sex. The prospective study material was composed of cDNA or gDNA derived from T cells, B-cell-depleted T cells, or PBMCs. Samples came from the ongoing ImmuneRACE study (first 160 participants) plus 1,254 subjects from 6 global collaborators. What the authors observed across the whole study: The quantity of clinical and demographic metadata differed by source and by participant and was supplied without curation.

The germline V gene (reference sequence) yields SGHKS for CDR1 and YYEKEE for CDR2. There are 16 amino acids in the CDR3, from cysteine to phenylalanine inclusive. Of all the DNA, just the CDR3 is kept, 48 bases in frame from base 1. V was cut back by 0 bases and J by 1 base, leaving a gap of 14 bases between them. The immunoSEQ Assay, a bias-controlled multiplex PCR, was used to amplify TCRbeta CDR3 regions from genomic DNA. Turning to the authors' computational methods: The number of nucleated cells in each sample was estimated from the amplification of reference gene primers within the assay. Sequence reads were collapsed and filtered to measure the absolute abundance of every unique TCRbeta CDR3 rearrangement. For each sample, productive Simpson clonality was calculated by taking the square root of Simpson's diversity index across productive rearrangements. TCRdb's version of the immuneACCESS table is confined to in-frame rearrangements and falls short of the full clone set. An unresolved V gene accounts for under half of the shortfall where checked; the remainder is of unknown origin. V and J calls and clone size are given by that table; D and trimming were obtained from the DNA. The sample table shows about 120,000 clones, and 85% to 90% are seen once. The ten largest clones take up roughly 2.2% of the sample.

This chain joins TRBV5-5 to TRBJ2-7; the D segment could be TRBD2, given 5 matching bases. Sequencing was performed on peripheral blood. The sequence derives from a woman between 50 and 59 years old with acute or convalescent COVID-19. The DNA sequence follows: TGTGCCAGCAGCTTGGATGGGAGCCCCTTATCCTACGAGCAGTACTTC. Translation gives CASSLDGSPLSYEQYF.